Listed below are T cell receptor beta chains from one sample, sequenced in a study of blood T cell repertoires in COVID-19. Clones were read by immunoSEQ multiplex PCR, and TCRdb kept only the in-frame ones, dropping some. This sample has 250,000 or so clones; 80% to 85% occur once, and the top ten carry 4% to 4.5%. The sequenced sample consisted of peripheral blood. These receptors came from a man between 60 and 75 years old with acute or convalescent COVID-19. CDR3s include the opening cysteine and the closing phenylalanine or tryptophan. D genes are given only for firm matches. Some rows have no size entry. The others give once, few or many, or a class for an expanded clone.

>-|TRBD1|TRBV7-2|TRBJ1-3
TGTGCCAGCAGCCCTACAGGGGTGGACGGAAACACCATATATTTT
CASSPTGVDGNTIYF
>-|TRBD2|TRBV30|TRBJ2-3
TGTGCCTGGACCGGAACTAGCGGAACCCCCACAGATACGCAGTATTTT
CAWTGTSGTPTDTQYF
>-|TRBD1|TRBV3-1/TRBV3-2|TRBJ1-2
TGTGCCAGCAGCCGACAGGGGGCGGGGGGCTACACCTTC
CASSRQGAGGYTF
>-|-|TRBV5-1|TRBJ2-7
TGCGCCAGCAGCGCGTCCCCGAGCTCCTACGAGCAGTACTTC
CASSASPSSYEQYF
>-|TRBD1|TRBV19|TRBJ2-7
TGTGCCACCAGATATCGACAGGGGGCATACGAGCAGTACTTC
CATRYRQGAYEQYF
>-|-|TRBV2|TRBJ2-6
TGTGCCAGCAGTGATACGAGCAGGCTTAACTCTGGGGCCAACGTCCTGACTTTC
CASSDTSRLNSGANVLTF
>-|TRBD2|TRBV3-1/TRBV3-2|TRBJ2-7
TGTGCCAGCAGCCAACTAGCGGGAGGATCGTGGGAGCAGTACTTC
CASSQLAGGSWEQYF
>-|-|TRBV7-2|TRBJ2-2
TGTGCCAGCAGCTTATACAGGGCAAACACCGGGGAGCTGTTTTTT
CASSLYRANTGELFF
>-|-|TRBV6-5|TRBJ2-3
TGTGCCAGCAGTTACCACTTGGACAGAAACGATGATACGCAGTATTTT
CASSYHLDRNDDTQYF
>-|TRBD1|TRBV19|TRBJ2-1
TGTGCCAGTAGTATAGGCCAGGGGGTAAGTTACAATGAGCAGTTCTTC
CASSIGQGVSYNEQFF
>-|-|TRBV28|TRBJ2-7
TGTGCCAGCAGCCCCCCTCGGTACGAGCAGTACTTC
CASSPPRYEQYF
>-|TRBD2|TRBV7-9|TRBJ2-3
TGTGCCAGCAGCTCACAACAAGTCGGGACTAAAGGAAATACGCAGTATTTT
CASSSQQVGTKGNTQYF
>many|TRBD1|TRBV29-1|TRBJ1-4
TGCAGCGTTCTCTCTGGGACAGGGGTAGAAAAACTGTTTTTT
CSVLSGTGVEKLFF
>once|-|TRBV7-2|TRBJ2-5
TGTGCCAGCAGCTTTGGACTACAGACAGAGACCCAGTACTTC
CASSFGLQTETQYF
>few|-|TRBV5-1|TRBJ2-7
TGCGCCAGCAGCTTGGCAGGGGAAACTCCCTACGAGCAGTACTTC
CASSLAGETPYEQYF
>-|-|TRBV6-5|TRBJ1-2
TGTGCCAGCACCTCATGGGGGGGACCCCACTATGGCTACACCTTC
CASTSWGGPHYGYTF
>-|TRBD2|TRBV18|TRBJ2-1
TGTGCCAGCTCACCGCAGGGACTAGCGGGAGTTGGTGAGCAGTTCTTC
CASSPQGLAGVGEQFF
>-|-|TRBV7-3|TRBJ2-1
TGTGCCAGCAGCCTTTCCGCTAACAATGAGCAGTTCTTC
CASSLSANNEQFF
>-|TRBD1|TRBV7-2|TRBJ1-2
TGTGCCAGCAGCTTAGACAGGGGTTATGGCTACACCTTC
CASSLDRGYGYTF
>-|-|TRBV6-5|TRBJ2-7
TGTGCCAGCAGTTCCCCCGGGTACGAGCAGTACTTC
CASSSPGYEQYF
>-|-|TRBV14|TRBJ1-2
TGTGCCAGCAGCGAAGGACCAGGGTGGATGTATGGCTACACCTTC
CASSEGPGWMYGYTF
>-|-|TRBV10-2|TRBJ2-7
TGCGCCACCCAATCAACCTACGAGCAGTACTTC
CATQSTYEQYF
>-|-|TRBV3-1/TRBV3-2|TRBJ1-3
TGTGCCAGCAGCCAAAGGTTGGAGGTGGGGGGAAACACCATATATTTT
CASSQRLEVGGNTIYF
>-|-|TRBV18|TRBJ2-5
TGTGCCAGCTCACTCCAGTACCAAGAGACCCAGTACTTC
CASSLQYQETQYF
>-|TRBD1|TRBV5-1|TRBJ2-1
TGCGCCAGCAGCTCCCCGGGACAGGGGATGCGAGAGCAGTTCTTC
CASSSPGQGMREQFF
>-|-|TRBV7-6|TRBJ1-2
TGTGCCAGCAGCCAACGGGAAGGTCGTGGCTACACCTTC
CASSQREGRGYTF
>-|-|TRBV7-2|TRBJ1-3
TGTGCCAGCAGCTATACAGGGAACTCTGGAAACACCATATATTTT
CASSYTGNSGNTIYF
>-|-|TRBV7-2|TRBJ2-5
TGTGCCAGCAGCTTAGGCGGGCTCGGGCCCCAAGAGACCCAGTACTTC
CASSLGGLGPQETQYF
>-|-|TRBV6-1|TRBJ2-7
TGTGCCAGCAGTGAAGCGTTTTTCGGGGGGCCCTCCTACGAGCAGTACTTC
CASSEAFFGGPSYEQYF
>-|TRBD1|TRBV10-3|TRBJ2-1
TGTGCCATCAGCCCCGGGACAGGGGAGGATGAGCAGTTCTTC
CAISPGTGEDEQFF
>once|TRBD1|TRBV5-1|TRBJ2-7
TGCGCCAGCCATCCGGGACAGGGGGCTTACGAGCAGTACTTC
CASHPGQGAYEQYF
>-|-|TRBV5-6|TRBJ2-2
TGTGCCAGCCGGCGGGGAGGAAGCGACACCGGGGAGCTGTTTTTT
CASRRGGSDTGELFF
>-|TRBD2|TRBV19|TRBJ2-4
TGTGCCAGTAGTCCTGGGGACTATTTACGGACCATAGCCAAAAACATTCAGTACTTC
CASSPGDYLRTIAKNIQYF
>-|-|TRBV18|TRBJ2-1
TGTGCCAGCTCACCATTTAAGGGGGTAGCGGGCGATGAGCAGTTCTTC
CASSPFKGVAGDEQFF
>-|TRBD2|TRBV7-6|TRBJ2-1
TGTGCCAGCAGCTGGTCCGGGACTAGCGGGGGGGCTTTTAATGAGCAGTTCTTC
CASSWSGTSGGAFNEQFF
>-|TRBD1|TRBV16|TRBJ1-5
TGTGCCAGCAGCCAAAACAGGGGGGGTCAGCCCCAGCATTTT
CASSQNRGGQPQHF
>-|-|TRBV7-9|TRBJ2-1
TGTGCCAGCAGCCCGGGTCCCGGGGTGAACAATGAGCAGTTCTTC
CASSPGPGVNNEQFF
>once|-|TRBV9|TRBJ2-7
TGTGCCAGCAGCGTGGGAGGCAGTACCTACGAGCAGTACTTC
CASSVGGSTYEQYF
>-|-|TRBV29-1|TRBJ1-1
TGCGGATCCTCAGGGGTTCACGGCACTGAAGCTTTCTTT
CGSSGVHGTEAFF
>-|TRBD1|TRBV7-9|TRBJ1-1
TGTGCCAGCAGCTTAGAGACAGGGGGCACTGAAGCTTTCTTT
CASSLETGGTEAFF
>-|-|TRBV10-3|TRBJ1-2
TGTGCCATCAGGACCGGGACAACGGTTGGCTACACCTTC
CAIRTGTTVGYTF
>few|-|TRBV6-1|TRBJ1-4
TGTGCCAGCAGTGAAGCGCTGGGAGCTACTAATGAAAAACTGTTTTTT
CASSEALGATNEKLFF
>once|-|TRBV5-1|TRBJ2-1
TGCGCCAGCAGCTTAATCGAGAATGAGCAGTTCTTC
CASSLIENEQFF
>once|-|TRBV3-1/TRBV3-2|TRBJ2-7
TGTGCCAGCAGGGGAGGGGGGGCGCTGCAGTACTTC
CASRGGGALQYF
>once|TRBD1|TRBV18|TRBJ2-7
TGTGCCAGCTCAGAGGGGACAGGGGACTACGAGCAGTACTTC
CASSEGTGDYEQYF